These 27 T cell receptor beta chains were all obtained from the same sample, sequenced in a study of T cell responses to AZD1222 COVID-19 vaccine. The table came from immunoSEQ multiplex PCR; TCRdb's copy has only in-frame clones and leaves some out. The data show roughly 110,000 clones, with 90% seen just once and 8% held by the top ten. The sequencing here drew on peripheral blood, taken 28 days after the second AZD1222 dose. Receptors were obtained from an adult who received the AZD1222 COVID-19 vaccine.

The rearrangement uses TRBV9 and TRBJ2-7, with TRBD2 matching 10 bases. This CDR3 contains 16 residues. The V gene end was trimmed by 0 bases and the J gene end by 3 bases; junction bases not matched to a gene: 6. Looked up from germline, CDR1 is SGDLS and CDR2 is YYNGEE. The CDR3 loop is CASSVGASGGNYEQYF. In DNA, the CDR3 is TGTGCCAGCAGCGTAGGGGCTAGCGGGGGTAACTACGAGCAGTACTTC.

In this sample, this clone turned up once. The rearrangement links TRBV7-9 to TRBJ2-5; no firm D call. The V gene's germline CDR1 is SEHNR and CDR2 FQNEAQ (reference sequence). Trimming stripped 2 bases from V and 5 bases from J, with 9 bases between. The CDR3 is 13 amino acids. CDR3 nucleotide sequence: TGTGCCAGCAGCTTACATTCCCAGGAGACCCAGTACTTC. Its protein product is CASSLHSQETQYF.

This chain joins TRBV6-2 or TRBV6-3 and TRBJ2-5, with TRBD2 matching 12 bases. Germline values: CDR1 MNHEY, CDR2 SVGEGT. The CDR3 is 16 residues long. V shed 2 bases, J shed 5 bases, and the junction held 6 bases outside the gene matches. The CDR3 coding sequence is TGTGCCAGCAGTTACCGGCTAGCGGGGGGGAGGGAGACCCAGTACTTC. Translating gives CASSYRLAGGRETQYF.

The genes are TRBV7-2 and TRBJ1-4; D ambiguous. The germline V and J ends were trimmed by 1 base and 3 bases, with 9 bases remaining between them. The CDR3 is 15 residues long. Germline V CDR1 and CDR2: SGHTA, FQGNSA. CDR3 in DNA: TGTGCCAGCAGCTTAGGAGACACTCCTAATGAAAAACTGTTTTTT. It is translated as CASSLGDTPNEKLFF.

The chain uses TRBV3-1 (or the pseudogene TRBV3-2) and TRBJ2-5, with 9 positions matching TRBD2. CDR1 is LGHDT, CDR2 YNNKEL, per germline (reference sequence). The V segment lost 2 bases and the J segment 4 bases; nucleotides outside the gene matches: 5. The CDR3 totals 15 residues. CDR3 sequence (DNA): TGTGCCAGCAGCCAACTAGCGGGGAGGGGAGAGACCCAGTACTTC. As protein: CASSQLAGRGETQYF.

The rearrangement uses TRBV10-3 and TRBJ1-1, with TRBD1 identical over 7 bases. The germline gives CDR1 ENHRY, CDR2 SYGVKD. J gave up 1 base and V 8 bases, and 7 bases lay outside the gene matches. CDR3 length: 14 residues. CDR3 sequence reads: CAISETGENTEAFF. The CDR3 DNA reads TGTGCCATCTCTGAAACAGGGGAGAACACTGAAGCTTTCTTT.

The chain is built from TRBV18 and TRBJ1-2, with D possibly being TRBD1 (6 bases). The CDR3 totals 15 residues. Between the trimmed V and J ends, which lost 4 bases and 2 bases, there was a span of 14 bases. CDR1 and CDR2 from the germline V gene are KGHSH and LQKENI. The CDR3 is CASSHSQGQNYGYTF. The CDR3, as DNA: TGTGCCAGCTCACACAGCCAGGGGCAAAACTATGGCTACACCTTC.

The chain joins TRBV11-2 to TRBJ1-6; possibly TRBD1 for D (5 bases). The CDR3 is made up of 18 amino acids. CDR1 and CDR2 (germline): SGHAT, FQNNGV. Trimming shortened V by 1 base and J by 0 bases, and 13 bases separated the two germline ends. The CDR3 region is CASSLAPTESSYNSPLHF. In DNA form, the CDR3 reads TGTGCCAGCAGCTTAGCTCCGACAGAGAGCTCCTATAATTCACCCCTCCACTTT.

The genes are TRBV18 and TRBJ1-1; possibly TRBD1 for D (5 bases). Trimming cost V 1 base and J 1 base, with 7 bases left between them. This CDR3 spans 14 amino acids. Germline lookup yields CDR1 KGHSH and CDR2 LQKENI. The CDR3 nucleotides read TGTGCCAGCTCACCACAGGGGCCGAACACTGAAGCTTTCTTT. Translation gives CASSPQGPNTEAFF.

The count of this clone is one. The chain couples TRBV9 to TRBJ2-1; D gene uncertain. V was shortened by 4 bases and J by 2 bases, with 13 bases between the two germline ends. CDR1 and CDR2 (germline): SGDLS, YYNGEE. The CDR3 length is 15 residues. CDR3 sequence reads: CASSPSTPPYNEQFF. The CDR3 bases are TGTGCCAGCAGCCCTTCGACCCCCCCCTACAATGAGCAGTTCTTC.

The chain is built from TRBV20-1 and TRBJ2-5; no reliable D call. Germline V lookup: CDR1 DFQATT, CDR2 SNEGSKA (reference sequence). This CDR3 has 11 amino acids. CDR3: CSGSVNVNQYF. CDR3 sequence (DNA): TGCAGCGGGTCGGTGAATGTGAACCAGTACTTC.

The V call is TRBV5-1, the J call TRBJ2-2; 8 positions agree with TRBD1. Germline V gene sequence: CDR1 SGHRS, CDR2 YFSETQ. The CDR3 is made up of 16 amino acids. After removal of 0 bases from V and 1 base from J, the junction contained 2 bases not matched to a gene. The CDR3 is CASSLGGQENTGELFF. In DNA, the CDR3 is TGCGCCAGCAGCTTGGGGGGACAGGAGAACACCGGGGAGCTGTTTTTT. Full variable domain (missing parts from reference TRBV5-1 and TRBJ2-2): KAGVTQTPRYLIKTRGQQVTLSCSPISGHRSVSWYQQTPGQGLQFLFEYFSETQRNKGNFPGRFSGRQFSNSRSEMNVSTLELGDSALYLCASSLGGQENTGELFFGEGSRLTVL.

In its sample, this clone was seen once. The chain joins TRBV3-1 (or the pseudogene TRBV3-2) to TRBJ2-7, with D uncertain. The CDR3 is 16 residues long. Looked up from germline, CDR1 is LGHDT and CDR2 is YNNKEL (reference sequence). Trimming removed 0 bases from V and 2 bases from J, with 14 bases in between. The CDR3 protein is CASSQDQADRAYEQYF. In nucleotides, the CDR3 is TGTGCCAGCAGCCAAGATCAGGCGGACCGCGCCTACGAGCAGTACTTC.

The rearrangement joins TRBV5-1 to TRBJ1-5; no clear D gene. V shed 4 bases and J shed 3 bases, with 8 bases lying between them. CDR1 and CDR2 (germline): SGHRS, YFSETQ. CDR3 size: 13 residues. The CDR3: CASSPGDNQPQHF. Written as DNA, the CDR3 is TGCGCCAGCAGCCCGGGTGACAATCAGCCCCAGCATTTT. Full variable domain (remainder filled in from reference TRBV5-1 and TRBJ1-5): KAGVTQTPRYLIKTRGQQVTLSCSPISGHRSVSWYQQTPGQGLQFLFEYFSETQRNKGNFPGRFSGRQFSNSRSEMNVSTLELGDSALYLCASSPGDNQPQHFGDGTRLSIL.

A note on this clone: This sample also contains other DNA sequences that code for the same CDR3. The chain has TRBV28 and TRBJ1-2; D is uncertain. Germline lookup yields CDR1 MDHEN and CDR2 SYDVKM. The CDR3 is 11 amino acids. With 6 bases removed from V and 2 bases from J, the gap between germline ends came to 4 bases. The CDR3 DNA reads as TGTGCCAGCAGCTTGAACTATGGCTACACCTTC. Translation: CASSLNYGYTF.

V is TRBV3-1 (or the pseudogene TRBV3-2) and J is TRBJ2-7, with D perhaps TRBD1 or TRBD2 (5 bases each). V was shortened by 7 bases and J by 5 bases, with 21 bases between the two germline ends. This CDR3 region has 15 residues. Germline lookup yields CDR1 LGHDT and CDR2 YNNKEL (reference sequence). CDR3 bases: TGTGCCAGCACACGGCTCGGGACCGCTTTGGACGAGCAGTACTTC. It specifies CASTRLGTALDEQYF.

The sample holds one count of this clone. V and J are TRBV6-6 and TRBJ1-3, with 7 positions matching TRBD1. J gave up 9 bases and V 5 bases, and 10 bases lay outside the gene matches. Germline CDR1 reads MNHNY; CDR2 reads SVGAGI (reference sequence). This CDR3 spans 14 amino acids. The CDR3 nucleotides read TGTGCCAGCAGTGCGCTTGACAGGGCTCCCACCATATATTTT. The encoded protein is CASSALDRAPTIYF.

The V gene is TRBV30, the J gene TRBJ1-2; D is unresolved. V was shortened by 0 bases and J by 4 bases, with 9 bases between the two germline ends. Germline V gene sequence: CDR1 GTSNPN, CDR2 SVGIG (reference sequence). CDR3 length: 13 amino acids. In nucleotides, the CDR3 is TGTGCCTGGAGTGTACTACAGCCCTATGGCTACACCTTC. Translating gives CAWSVLQPYGYTF.

The rearrangement links TRBV27 to TRBJ2-1; D possibly corresponds to TRBD1 (7 bases). V lost 10 bases and J lost 4, with 17 bases in between. CDR3 size: 14 residues. Germline V gene data show CDR1 as MNHEY and CDR2 as SMNVEV (reference sequence). CDR3 region: CATGGQYFYNEQFF. As DNA, the CDR3 is TGTGCCACCGGGGGACAGTATTTTTACAATGAGCAGTTCTTC.

This chain connects TRBV2 to TRBJ1-5; D call uncertain. Germline CDR1 SNHLY, CDR2 FYNNEI. The CDR3 is 14 amino acids. V lost 3 bases to trimming and J lost 0 bases, with 6 bases between them. The CDR3: CASSDMDSNQPQHF. For the CDR3, the DNA is TGTGCCAGCAGTGATATGGATAGCAATCAGCCCCAGCATTTT.

This clone was detected only once. V gene TRBV18 combines with J gene TRBJ2-6, with 10 bases aligning to TRBD1. The CDR3 contains 17 residues. J was trimmed by 0 bases and V by 5 bases; bases with no gene match: 4. Germline V lookup: CDR1 KGHSH, CDR2 LQKENI. For the CDR3, the DNA is TGTGCCAGCTCATCGCGGACAGGGGGCTCTGGGGCCAACGTCCTGACTTTC. As protein: CASSSRTGGSGANVLTF.

The genes are TRBV5-1 and TRBJ2-5; 10 nucleotides agree with TRBD2. Germline V gene sequence: CDR1 SGHRS, CDR2 YFSETQ. CDR3 length: 16 residues. V shed 7 bases and J 2 bases; nucleotides not matched to a gene: 11. CDR3 DNA sequence: TGCGCCAGCCGGCCCGGGCTAGCGGGGGTACAAGAGACCCAGTACTTC. It translates to CASRPGLAGVQETQYF. The entire variable domain, with the rest obtained from reference TRBV5-1 and TRBJ2-5, is as follows: KAGVTQTPRYLIKTRGQQVTLSCSPISGHRSVSWYQQTPGQGLQFLFEYFSETQRNKGNFPGRFSGRQFSNSRSEMNVSTLELGDSALYLCASRPGLAGVQETQYFGPGTRLLVL.

The chain recombines TRBV3-1 (or the pseudogene TRBV3-2) with TRBJ2-7, with 7 bases matching TRBD1. Germline-derived CDR1 and CDR2 are LGHDT and YNNKEL (reference sequence). The CDR3 contains 14 residues. V shed 1 base and J 2 bases; nucleotides not matched to a gene: 2. CDR3 protein: CASSQAGTAYEQYF. The CDR3, as DNA: TGTGCCAGCAGCCAAGCCGGGACAGCCTACGAGCAGTACTTC.

V usage is TRBV13 and J usage is TRBJ1-2; TRBD1 is a possible D gene (6 bases). The length of the CDR3 is 12 residues. V gave up 3 bases and J gave up 8 bases, with 10 bases separating them. Germline loops: CDR1 PRHDT, CDR2 FYEKMQ (reference sequence). CDR3 DNA: TGTGCCAGCAGCTTGCAGGGGCGCGGCTACACCTTC. It translates to CASSLQGRGYTF.

The chain is built from TRBV4-3 and TRBJ2-3, with D perhaps TRBD1 or TRBD2 (6 bases each). Germline CDR1 is LGHNA and CDR2 is YSLEER. The CDR3 totals 17 residues. Trimming removed 4 bases at V and 1 base at J, with 18 bases between. The CDR3 sequence is CASSPGLGGWGTDTQYF. The CDR3, as DNA: TGCGCCAGCAGCCCGGGCTTAGGGGGGTGGGGCACAGATACGCAGTATTTT.

J is TRBJ2-7 and V is TRBV4-3, with D perhaps TRBD2 (5 bases). Germline CDR1 is LGHNA and CDR2 is YSLEER. Trimming removed 0 bases at V and 1 base at J, with 10 bases between. The CDR3 length is 15 residues. As DNA, the CDR3 is TGCGCCAGCAGCCAAGAAATGGGAGAATCCTACGAGCAGTACTTC. It yields the protein CASSQEMGESYEQYF.

The genes are TRBV18 and TRBJ1-5; 9 bases agree with TRBD1. V gave up 6 bases and J gave up 6 bases; unmatched junction bases: 6. This CDR3 is built from 14 residues. Per the germline V gene, CDR1 is KGHSH and CDR2 is LQKENI. In nucleotides, the CDR3 is TGTGCCAGCTCTCCAGGGACAGGGAGTCAGCCCCAGCATTTT. It yields the protein CASSPGTGSQPQHF.